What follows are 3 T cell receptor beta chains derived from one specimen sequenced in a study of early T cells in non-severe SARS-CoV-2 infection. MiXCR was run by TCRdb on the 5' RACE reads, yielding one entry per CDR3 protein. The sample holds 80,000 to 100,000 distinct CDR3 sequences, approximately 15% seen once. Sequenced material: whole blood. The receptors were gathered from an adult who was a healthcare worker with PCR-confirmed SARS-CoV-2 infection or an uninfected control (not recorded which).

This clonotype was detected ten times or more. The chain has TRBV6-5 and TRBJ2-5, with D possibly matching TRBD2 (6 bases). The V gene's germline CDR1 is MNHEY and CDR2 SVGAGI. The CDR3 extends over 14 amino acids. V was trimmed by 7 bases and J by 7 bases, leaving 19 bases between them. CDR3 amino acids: CASTVPGPGGTQYF. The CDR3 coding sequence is TGTGCCAGCACCGTACCTGGACCCGGGGGGACCCAGTACTTC.

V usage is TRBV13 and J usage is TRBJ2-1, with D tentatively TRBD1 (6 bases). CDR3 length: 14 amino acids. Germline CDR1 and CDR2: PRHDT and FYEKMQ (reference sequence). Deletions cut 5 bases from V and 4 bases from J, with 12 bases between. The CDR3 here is CASSPQDSYNEQFF. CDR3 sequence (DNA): TGTGCCAGCAGCCCCCAGGACAGTTACAATGAGCAGTTCTTC.

The CDR3 region has the DNA TGCAGCGTTGAAGATCTGGCCCCGAATGAGCAGTTCTTC. Translation gives CSVEDLAPNEQFF. The rearrangement joins TRBV29-1 to TRBJ2-1; D is undetermined. The germline V gene encodes CDR1 SQVTM and CDR2 ANQGSEA. This CDR3 spans 13 amino acids. The V end was cut by 0 bases, the J end by 7 bases, with 10 bases between.